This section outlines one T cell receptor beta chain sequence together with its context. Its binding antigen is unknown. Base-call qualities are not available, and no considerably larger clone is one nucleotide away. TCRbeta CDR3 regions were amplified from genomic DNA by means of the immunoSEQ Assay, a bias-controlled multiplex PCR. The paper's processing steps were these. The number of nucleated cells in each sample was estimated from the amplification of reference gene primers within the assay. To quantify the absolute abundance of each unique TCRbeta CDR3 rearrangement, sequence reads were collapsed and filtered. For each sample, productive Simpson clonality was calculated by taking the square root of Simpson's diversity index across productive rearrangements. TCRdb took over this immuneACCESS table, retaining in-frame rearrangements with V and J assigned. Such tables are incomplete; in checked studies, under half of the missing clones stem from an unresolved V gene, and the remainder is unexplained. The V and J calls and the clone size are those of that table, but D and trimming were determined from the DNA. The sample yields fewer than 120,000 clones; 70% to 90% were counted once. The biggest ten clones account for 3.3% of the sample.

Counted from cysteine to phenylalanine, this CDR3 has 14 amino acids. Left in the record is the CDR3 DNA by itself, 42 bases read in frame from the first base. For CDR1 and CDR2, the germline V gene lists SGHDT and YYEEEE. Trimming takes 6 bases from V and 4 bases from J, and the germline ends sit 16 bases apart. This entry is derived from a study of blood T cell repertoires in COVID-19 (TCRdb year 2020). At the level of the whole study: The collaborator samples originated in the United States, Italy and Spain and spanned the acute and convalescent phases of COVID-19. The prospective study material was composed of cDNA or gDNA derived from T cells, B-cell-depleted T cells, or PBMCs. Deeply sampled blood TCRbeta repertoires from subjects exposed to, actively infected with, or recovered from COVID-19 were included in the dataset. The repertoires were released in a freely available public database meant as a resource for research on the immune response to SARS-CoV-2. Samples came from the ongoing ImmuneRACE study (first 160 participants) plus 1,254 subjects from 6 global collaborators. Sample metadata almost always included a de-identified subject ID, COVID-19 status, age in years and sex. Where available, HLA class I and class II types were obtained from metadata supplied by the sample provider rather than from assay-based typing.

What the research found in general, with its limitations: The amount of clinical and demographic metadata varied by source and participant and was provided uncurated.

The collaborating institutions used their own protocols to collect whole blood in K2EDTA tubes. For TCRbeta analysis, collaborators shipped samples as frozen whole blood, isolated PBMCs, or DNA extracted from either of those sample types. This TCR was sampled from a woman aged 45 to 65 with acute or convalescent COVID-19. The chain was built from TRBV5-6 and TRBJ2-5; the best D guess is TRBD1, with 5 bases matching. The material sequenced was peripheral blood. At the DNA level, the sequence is TGTGCCAGCAACAAAGGCAGGGCAATAGAGACCCAGTACTTC. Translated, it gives CASNKGRAIETQYF.